Below are 9 T cell receptor beta chains sequenced from a single sample in a study of cytomegalovirus exposure and HLA in healthy donors. The PCR contained 60 Vbeta and 13 Jbeta primers. Using immunoSEQ multiplex PCR, the repertoire was profiled, and TCRdb retains in-frame clones only, with some absent. Among roughly 110,000 clones listed, over 80% were seen once. Material for sequencing was PBMCs. The receptor source for this set is a man aged 25-40 years in good health and CMV-seropositive.

The chain carries TRBV23-1 and TRBJ2-7; 9 nucleotides agree with TRBD1. TRBV23-1 has ORF status, its function being uncertain. Germline trimming cut 3 bases from V and 2 bases from J; bases unmatched to any gene: 2. The CDR3 covers 14 residues. The CDR3 sequence is CASSQYRGPYEQYF. In DNA, the CDR3 is TGCGCCAGCAGTCAGTACAGGGGGCCCTACGAGCAGTACTTC.

The CDR3 protein is CAISDIAIEQFF. CDR3 nucleotides: TGTGCCATCAGTGATATAGCCATTGAGCAGTTCTTC. The chain combines TRBV10-3 with TRBJ2-1; D ambiguous. Germline CDR1 reads ENHRY; CDR2 reads SYGVKD. V was shortened by 3 bases and J by 9 bases, with 9 bases between the two germline ends. The CDR3 totals 12 residues.

The chain has TRBV30 and TRBJ2-5; 7 nucleotides agree with TRBD1. This CDR3 comprises 13 residues. Germline-derived CDR1 and CDR2 are GTSNPN and SVGIG (reference sequence). After removal of 5 bases from V and 4 bases from J, the junction contained 7 bases not matched to a gene. The CDR3 DNA follows: TGTGCCTGGGGTGGGACAGCTAGAGAGACCCAGTACTTC. Protein product: CAWGGTARETQYF. Full variable domain (missing parts from reference TRBV30 and TRBJ2-5): SQTIHQWPATLVQPVGSPLSLECTVEGTSNPNLYWYRQAAGRGLQLLFYSVGIGQISSEVPQNLSASRPQDRQFILSSKKLLLSDSGFYLCAWGGTARETQYFGPGTRLLVL.

The chain joins TRBV29-1 to TRBJ2-7, with TRBD2 as a possible D gene (6 bases). The CDR3 consists of 15 residues. V was clipped by 6 bases and J by 3 bases, with 21 bases between them. The V gene's germline CDR1 is SQVTM and CDR2 ANQGSEA. Here the CDR3 reads CSVHLVGVGGYEQYF. The CDR3 nucleotides read TGCAGCGTCCACCTTGTAGGTGTCGGGGGCTACGAGCAGTACTTC.

The V and J genes are TRBV5-4 and TRBJ2-3, with a weak D call TRBD2 (7 bases). The germline V gene has CDR1 SGHNT and CDR2 YYREEE (reference sequence). This CDR3 is built from 17 residues. The V end was cut by 5 bases, the J end by 1 base, with 20 bases between. The CDR3 sequence: CASRSGGVALRTDTQYF. CDR3 nucleotides: TGTGCCAGCAGGTCGGGGGGCGTAGCCCTCCGCACAGATACGCAGTATTTT.

J is TRBJ2-5 and V is TRBV30; 8 nucleotides line up with TRBD2. Per germline, CDR1 GTSNPN and CDR2 SVGIG (reference sequence). V was clipped by 2 bases and J by 5 bases; unmatched bases: 4. The CDR3 has 13 residues. The CDR3 DNA reads TGTGCCTGGAGTCTGTCTAGCGGGGAGACCCAGTACTTC. Its protein product is CAWSLSSGETQYF.

The chain has TRBV5-4 and TRBJ2-7; 9 bases match TRBD1. The CDR3 contains 14 residues. V lost 4 bases, J lost 3 bases, and 5 bases stayed unmatched. Germline CDR1 and CDR2: SGHNT and YYREEE (reference sequence). CDR3 DNA sequence: TGTGCCAGCAGCCTCACGGGACAGGGCTACGAGCAGTACTTC. Encoded protein: CASSLTGQGYEQYF.

The chain employs TRBV30 and TRBJ2-2; 12 bases fit TRBD2. Germline V CDR1 and CDR2: GTSNPN, SVGIG (reference sequence). CDR3 size: 16 residues. J lost 4 bases, V lost 1 base, and 4 bases had no gene match. CDR3 region: CAWSGTSGTRTGELFF. The DNA of the CDR3 is TGTGCCTGGAGTGGGACTAGCGGGACACGCACCGGGGAGCTGTTTTTT.

The chain is built from TRBV25-1 and TRBJ2-7, with 9 bases lining up with TRBD1. Germline-derived CDR1 and CDR2 are MGHDK and SYGVNS. The CDR3 is made up of 15 amino acids. Trimming removed 2 bases from V and 4 bases from J; junction bases left unmatched: 6. The CDR3 sequence: CASSEIGTGPYEQYF. Here the CDR3 DNA reads TGTGCCAGCAGTGAAATCGGGACAGGGCCGTACGAGCAGTACTTC.